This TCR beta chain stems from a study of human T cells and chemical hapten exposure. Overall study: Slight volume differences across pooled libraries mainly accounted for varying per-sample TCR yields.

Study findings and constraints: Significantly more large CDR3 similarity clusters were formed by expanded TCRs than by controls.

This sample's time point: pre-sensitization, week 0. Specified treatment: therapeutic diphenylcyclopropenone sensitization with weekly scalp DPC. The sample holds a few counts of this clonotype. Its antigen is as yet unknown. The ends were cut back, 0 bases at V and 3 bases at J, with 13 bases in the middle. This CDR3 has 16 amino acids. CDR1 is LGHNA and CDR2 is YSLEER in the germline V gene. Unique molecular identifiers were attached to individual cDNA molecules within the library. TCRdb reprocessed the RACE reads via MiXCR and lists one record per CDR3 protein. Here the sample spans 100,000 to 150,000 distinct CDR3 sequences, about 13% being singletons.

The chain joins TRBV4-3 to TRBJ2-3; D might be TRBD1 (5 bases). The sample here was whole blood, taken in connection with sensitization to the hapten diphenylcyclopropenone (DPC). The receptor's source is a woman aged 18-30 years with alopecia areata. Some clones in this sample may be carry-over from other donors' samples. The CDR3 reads CASSQDGGRGTDTQYF. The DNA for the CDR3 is TGCGCCAGCAGCCAAGATGGCGGTAGGGGAACAGATACGCAGTATTTT.